Below, 30 T cell receptor beta chains from the same sample are listed, as sequenced in a study of cytomegalovirus exposure and HLA in healthy donors. PCR amplification relied on 60 Vbeta primers (plus 13 Jbeta primers). This table comes from immunoSEQ multiplex PCR, and its TCRdb copy is limited to in-frame clones, with some not included. Here the sample spans tens of thousands of clones, 65% to 85% being singletons. Material for sequencing was PBMCs. The source of these receptors is a male donor in good health and CMV-seronegative.

V is TRBV7-2 and J is TRBJ1-2, with 7 bases lining up with TRBD1. Looked up from germline, CDR1 is SGHTA and CDR2 is FQGNSA. The CDR3 totals 13 residues. V was pared by 2 bases and J by 7 bases, with 4 bases of the junction left unmatched. The CDR3 here is CASSLQGVAGYTF. In DNA form, the CDR3 reads TGTGCCAGCAGCTTACAGGGGGTGGCTGGCTACACCTTC.

The chain has TRBV19 and TRBJ2-1; D is perhaps TRBD2 (6 bases). Trimming stripped 2 bases from V and 9 bases from J, with 11 bases between. CDR1 is LNHDA, CDR2 SQIVND, per germline (reference sequence). The CDR3 is made up of 13 amino acids. The CDR3 region has the DNA TGTGCCAGTAGTATAAAGCTAGCGATTGAGCAGTTCTTC. Its protein is CASSIKLAIEQFF.

The V call is TRBV9, the J call TRBJ1-2; 9 positions match TRBD1. The germline V gene has CDR1 SGDLS and CDR2 YYNGEE. Losses at the gene ends were 4 bases for V and 2 bases for J; bases not matched to a gene: 6. The length of the CDR3 is 15 residues. In DNA form, the CDR3 reads TGTGCCAGCAGCAGCAGACAGGGGGGAAACTATGGCTACACCTTC. It is translated as CASSSRQGGNYGYTF. Combining the CDR3 with reference TRBV9 and TRBJ1-2 gives the whole variable domain DSGVTQTPKHLITATGQRVTLRCSPRSGDLSVYWYQQSLDQGLQFLIQYYNGEERAKGNILERFSAQQFPDLHSELNLSSLELGDSALYFCASSSRQGGNYGYTFGSGTRLTVV.

The chain recombines TRBV7-2 with TRBJ1-6; 8 bases fit TRBD1. V shed 0 bases, J shed 10 bases, and the junction held 8 bases outside the gene matches. Looked up from germline, CDR1 is SGHTA and CDR2 is FQGNSA. The CDR3 spans 16 residues. The CDR3 coding sequence is TGTGCCAGCAGCTTAGCTCCAACAGGGGGAGAATCACCCCTCCACTTT. This codes for CASSLAPTGGESPLHF.

The chain links TRBV7-3 to TRBJ2-5, with a weak D call TRBD2 (5 bases). The CDR3 extends over 13 amino acids. V dropped 5 bases and J dropped 2 bases, with 9 bases sitting between them. CDR1 is SGHTA, CDR2 FQGTGA, per germline. The CDR3 sequence: CASSGAEQETQYF. The CDR3 DNA sequence: TGTGCCAGCAGCGGAGCGGAACAAGAGACCCAGTACTTC.

In its sample, this clone was seen once. The V and J genes are TRBV15 and TRBJ1-5; possibly TRBD1 for D (5 bases). Trimming left V 3 bases short and J 0 bases short, with 12 bases between. CDR1 LNHNV and CDR2 YYDKDF come from the germline V gene (reference sequence). This CDR3 has 16 amino acids. The CDR3 reads CATSSGGDYSNQPQHF. DNA for the CDR3: TGTGCCACCAGCAGTGGGGGGGATTATAGCAATCAGCCCCAGCATTTT.

The V gene is TRBV6-4, the J gene TRBJ2-5; 10 nucleotides align to TRBD2. Germline V CDR1 and CDR2: MRHNA, SNTAGT. The CDR3 is made up of 15 amino acids. Losses at the gene ends were 6 bases for V and 5 bases for J; bases not matched to a gene: 9. The CDR3 is CASSESSGGIETQYF. The CDR3 nucleotides read TGTGCCAGCAGCGAAAGTAGCGGGGGGATCGAGACCCAGTACTTC.

The chain's CDR3 is CASSFHNIQYF. The CDR3 DNA follows: TGTGCCAGCAGCTTTCATAACATTCAGTACTTC. The chain recombines TRBV5-6 with TRBJ2-4; D call uncertain. V was trimmed by 2 bases and J by 7 bases, leaving 4 bases between them. Germline V CDR1 and CDR2: SGHDT, YYEEEE. This CDR3 has 11 amino acids.

The V gene is TRBV1, the J gene TRBJ2-7; the table's D gene call, TRBD2, was not cross checked with the DNA. TRBV1 is described as a pseudogene. The CDR3 runs to 14 residues. The CDR3 DNA is TGCACCAGCAGCCGGACTAGCGGGGCCTACGAGCAGTACTTC. Encoded protein: CTSSRTSGAYEQYF.

This clone was recorded once. The chain combines TRBV30 with TRBJ1-6; 8 bases align to TRBD1. Germline V lookup: CDR1 GTSNPN, CDR2 SVGIG (reference sequence). There are 15 residues in the CDR3. For the CDR3, the DNA is TGTGCTTACAGGGGGATGGGGTCGGGGGATTCACCCCTCCACTTT. Amino acids: CAYRGMGSGDSPLHF.

This clone was counted once. The rearrangement joins TRBV7-8 to TRBJ2-5; a weak D match, TRBD2 (5 bases). This CDR3 is built from 14 residues. Germline V lookup: CDR1 SGHVS, CDR2 FQNEAQ. V was cut by 8 bases and J by 5 bases, with 18 bases left in between. CDR3 DNA sequence: TGTGCCAGCCTACGGCCGGGAATGAGGGAGACCCAGTACTTC. Translated, it gives CASLRPGMRETQYF. The variable domain in full, completed from reference TRBV7-8 and TRBJ2-5, reads GAGVSQSPRYKVAKRGQDVALRCDPISGHVSLFWYQQALGQGPEFLTYFQNEAQLDKSGLPSDRFFAERPEGSVSTLKIQRTQQEDSAVYLCASLRPGMRETQYFGPGTRLLVL.

The V gene is TRBV5-6, the J gene TRBJ1-2, with 7 bases fitting TRBD1. Germline CDR1 SGHDT, CDR2 YYEEEE. This CDR3 has 13 amino acids. V was pared by 3 bases and J by 4 bases, with 3 bases of the junction left unmatched. The CDR3 loop reads CASSYRGSYGYTF. CDR3 coding DNA: TGTGCCAGCAGCTACAGGGGAAGCTATGGCTACACCTTC.

The gene calls are TRBV5-5 and TRBJ1-1, with a tentative D call TRBD1 (6 bases). CDR1 is SGHKS and CDR2 is YYEKEE in the germline V gene (reference sequence). The CDR3 extends over 14 amino acids. V shed 7 bases and J shed 4 bases, with 17 bases lying between them. The CDR3: CASDRTAFVTEAFF. CDR3 nucleotide sequence: TGTGCCAGCGACCGGACAGCTTTTGTCACTGAAGCTTTCTTT. Full variable domain (rest looked up from reference TRBV5-5 and TRBJ1-1): DAGVTQSPTHLIKTRGQQVTLRCSPISGHKSVSWYQQVLGQGPQFIFQYYEKEERGRGNFPDRFSARQFPNYSSELNVNALLLGDSALYLCASDRTAFVTEAFFGQGTRLTVV.

V gene TRBV7-3 combines with J gene TRBJ2-2, with D possibly TRBD1 on 6 matching bases. V lost 5 bases and J lost 5, with 9 bases in between. From germline, CDR1 is SGHTA and CDR2 FQGTGA. The CDR3 is 13 amino acids. The CDR3 DNA sequence: TGTGCCAGCAGCCGGACAGTTACCGGGGAGCTGTTTTTT. The encoded protein is CASSRTVTGELFF. Variable domain in full (rest from reference TRBV7-3 and TRBJ2-2): GAGVSQTPSNKVTEKGKYVELRCDPISGHTALYWYRQSLGQGPEFLIYFQGTGAADDSGLPNDRFFAVRPEGSVSTLKIQRTERGDSAVYLCASSRTVTGELFFGEGSRLTVL.

This sequence joins TRBV7-2 and TRBJ1-6; no firm D call. V was cut by 2 bases and J by 4 bases, with 9 bases left in between. The CDR3 extends over 15 amino acids. Germline lookup yields CDR1 SGHTA and CDR2 FQGNSA. CDR3 sequence (DNA): TGTGCCAGCAGCTTAAGGCAGACTTATAATTCACCCCTCCACTTT. Protein sequence: CASSLRQTYNSPLHF.

J is TRBJ1-2 and V is TRBV6-1, with TRBD1 matching over 9 bases. With V trimmed by 8 bases and J by 8 bases, 12 bases remained unmatched. Germline values: CDR1 MNHNS, CDR2 SASEGT. The length of the CDR3 is 14 residues. CDR3 protein: CASSPLGQGYGYTF. CDR3 DNA sequence: TGTGCCAGCTCCCCCTTGGGACAGGGTTACGGCTACACCTTC.

The CDR3 DNA is TGTGCCAGCAGTTACGGGGGCGTCGAATACAATGAGCAGTTCTTC. It specifies CASSYGGVEYNEQFF. The rearrangement uses TRBV6-6 and TRBJ2-1; maybe TRBD1 (6 bases). The CDR3 is 15 residues long. The germline V and J ends were trimmed by 2 bases and 4 bases, with 12 bases remaining between them. CDR1 is MNHNY, CDR2 SVGAGI, per germline (reference sequence).

CDR3 in amino acids: CAWSVALTETQYF. The CDR3 bases are TGTGCCTGGAGTGTAGCGTTAACAGAGACCCAGTACTTC. The rearrangement uses TRBV30 and TRBJ2-5, with D uncertain. Germline V lookup: CDR1 GTSNPN, CDR2 SVGIG (reference sequence). The CDR3 spans 13 residues. V shed 0 bases and J shed 4 bases, with 9 bases lying between them.

This chain joins TRBV21-1 and TRBJ2-1; the DNA was not used to check the table's D call, TRBD2. TRBV21-1 corresponds to a pseudogene. The CDR3 has 12 amino acids. The CDR3 sequence: CASSTSYNEQFF. DNA for the CDR3: TGTGCCAGTTCCACGAGCTACAATGAGCAGTTCTTC.

The chain recombines TRBV7-2 with TRBJ1-1; maybe TRBD1 (6 bases). Germline CDR1 SGHTA, CDR2 FQGNSA. V was pared by 2 bases and J by 4 bases, with 14 bases between. This CDR3 has 15 residues. The CDR3, as DNA: TGTGCCAGCAGCTTACAGGGGACCGTGGGCACTGAAGCTTTCTTT. Encoded protein: CASSLQGTVGTEAFF.

This clone occurred a few times. In nucleotides, the CDR3 is TGTGCCAGCAGCTTAGAGCAGGGGCTGGGTGGCTACACCTTC. This gives the protein CASSLEQGLGGYTF. The genes are TRBV7-9 and TRBJ1-2; a weak D match, TRBD1 (6 bases). The germline gives CDR1 SEHNR, CDR2 FQNEAQ (reference sequence). The length of the CDR3 is 14 residues. The ends were cut back, 1 base at V and 7 bases at J, with 13 bases in the middle.

In this sample, this clone turned up a few times. The chain links TRBV7-2 to TRBJ1-2, with 8 bases aligning to TRBD1. V gave up 2 bases and J gave up 8 bases; unmatched junction bases: 13. Germline CDR1 SGHTA, CDR2 FQGNSA. The CDR3 contains 16 residues. The CDR3 here is CASSLFNPTGEPGYTF. CDR3 sequence (DNA): TGTGCCAGCAGCTTATTCAACCCGACAGGGGAACCGGGCTACACCTTC.

The V and J genes are TRBV5-6 and TRBJ1-4; TRBD1 matches at 7 bases. Germline CDR1 SGHDT, CDR2 YYEEEE. With 4 bases clipped from V and 0 bases from J, the junction kept 0 bases outside the gene matches. The CDR3 contains 14 residues. The CDR3 DNA is TGTGCCAGCAGCACAGGGGCAACTAATGAAAAACTGTTTTTT. Translated, it gives CASSTGATNEKLFF.

V and J are TRBV4-3 and TRBJ2-4; 8 bases map to TRBD2. CDR1 is LGHNA and CDR2 is YSLEER in the germline V gene. This CDR3 contains 16 residues. V trimming: 0 bases; J trimming: 6 bases; junction bases outside the gene matches: 7. The CDR3: CASSQEGPGGRNIQYF. CDR3 sequence (DNA): TGCGCCAGCAGCCAAGAGGGCCCGGGGGGGAGAAACATTCAGTACTTC.

The J gene is TRBJ2-7, the V gene TRBV28; D might be TRBD1 (5 bases). CDR1 MDHEN and CDR2 SYDVKM come from the germline V gene. V was cut by 6 bases and J by 0 bases, with 15 bases left in between. This CDR3 comprises 15 residues. For the CDR3, the DNA is TGTGCCAGCAGACAGCGAGACAGCCCCTCCTACGAGCAGTACTTC. Protein: CASRQRDSPSYEQYF.

The count of this clone is one. The rearrangement uses TRBV7-9 and TRBJ1-5; 7 nucleotides align to TRBD1. With 5 bases clipped from V and 5 bases from J, the junction kept 6 bases outside the gene matches. This CDR3 spans 14 amino acids. Germline V lookup: CDR1 SEHNR, CDR2 FQNEAQ (reference sequence). This chain's CDR3 is CASSPGQPDQPQHF. In DNA form, the CDR3 reads TGTGCCAGCAGCCCGGGACAGCCGGATCAGCCCCAGCATTTT.

The chain joins TRBV6-1 to TRBJ1-5; D gene ambiguous. Germline V gene data show CDR1 as MNHNS and CDR2 as SASEGT. The CDR3 runs to 13 residues. Trimming pared 2 bases from V and 5 bases from J, leaving 7 bases between. In DNA, the CDR3 is TGTGCCAGCAGTGAACGTCGGGATCAGCCCCAGCATTTT. It encodes CASSERRDQPQHF.

The chain joins TRBV19 to TRBJ2-5, with a weak D call TRBD1 (6 bases). The CDR3 is 14 amino acids. Trimming left V 5 bases short and J 1 base short, with 11 bases between. Germline V gene lookup returns CDR1 LNHDA and CDR2 SQIVND (reference sequence). CDR3 sequence (DNA): TGTGCCAGTAGTCAGCAGGGGATCCAAGAGACCCAGTACTTC. Protein sequence: CASSQQGIQETQYF.

Here the CDR3 DNA reads TGTGCCAGTAGCCCCTTTGGAGGACCCCTCCACTTT. Protein sequence: CASSPFGGPLHF. The genes are TRBV19 and TRBJ1-6, with D uncertain. This CDR3 comprises 12 residues. The V gene's germline CDR1 is LNHDA and CDR2 SQIVND (reference sequence). V gave up 6 bases and J gave up 12 bases, with 12 bases separating them.

The chain uses TRBV7-2 and TRBJ1-6, with D maybe TRBD1 (6 bases). Germline lookup yields CDR1 SGHTA and CDR2 FQGNSA. The CDR3 runs 14 residues. V lost 0 bases and J lost 10, with 10 bases in between. CDR3 DNA sequence: TGTGCCAGCAGCTTAGCACAGGGCGAATCACCCCTCCACTTT. This encodes CASSLAQGESPLHF.